A single sample gave rise to the 31 T cell receptor beta chains below, sequenced in a study of CD8 T cells in ankylosing spondylitis. Via MiXCR, TCRdb re-called the 5' RACE reads, giving one row per CDR3 protein. The table records 150,000 to 200,000 distinct CDR3 sequences, roughly a third of them present only once. Input material: synovial fluid, either unsorted or a sorted T cell fraction (not recorded which). The receptors stem from a male donor with ankylosing spondylitis.

V usage is TRBV29-1 and J usage is TRBJ1-1, with 9 bases matching TRBD1. Germline V gene lookup returns CDR1 SQVTM and CDR2 ANQGSEA. The CDR3 is 14 residues long. Trimming cost V 2 bases and J 7 bases; bases outside gene matches: 8. The DNA for the CDR3 is TGCAGCGTTGAAATGACAGGGGGGTTCGGTGAAGCTTTCTTT. Protein sequence: CSVEMTGGFGEAFF.

The chain has TRBV4-1 and TRBJ1-4; 8 bases line up with TRBD1. Unmatched junction bases numbered 5, after V lost 0 bases and J lost 5 bases. The CDR3 has 16 amino acids. Per germline, CDR1 MGHRA and CDR2 YSYEKL. As DNA, the CDR3 is TGCGCCAGCAGCCAAGATAGAGGACAGGGCAATGAAAAACTGTTTTTT. Its translation is CASSQDRGQGNEKLFF.

The rearrangement links TRBV6-2 or TRBV6-3 to TRBJ1-5; D gene unclear. V was clipped by 5 bases and J by 4 bases, with 12 bases between them. CDR3 length: 14 residues. The germline gives CDR1 MNHEY, CDR2 SVGEGT. CDR3 residues: CASSNARPNQPQHF. The CDR3, as DNA: TGTGCCAGCAGTAACGCCAGGCCGAATCAGCCCCAGCATTTT.

The chain is built from TRBV20-1 and TRBJ2-1, with D tentatively TRBD2 (6 bases). Germline V gives CDR1 DFQATT, CDR2 SNEGSKA (reference sequence). CDR3 length: 14 residues. The germline V and J ends were trimmed by 3 bases and 8 bases, with 17 bases remaining between them. DNA of the CDR3: TGCAGTGCTAGTATGGGGGGAGTAGGCGATGAGCAGTTCTTC. This gives the protein CSASMGGVGDEQFF.

This clonotype was seen ten or more times. This chain connects TRBV2 to TRBJ1-1; 8 bases are shared with TRBD1. The trim removed 1 base at V and 5 bases at J, leaving 9 bases unmatched. CDR3 length: 16 amino acids. Germline values: CDR1 SNHLY, CDR2 FYNNEI. This CDR3 is CASSEGGRQGRTEAFF. The CDR3 DNA is TGTGCCAGCAGTGAAGGGGGACGACAGGGGCGGACTGAAGCTTTCTTT.

This chain uses TRBV2 with TRBJ2-1; TRBD2 matches at 11 bases. The length of the CDR3 is 14 residues. The V gene end was trimmed by 6 bases and the J gene end by 5 bases; junction bases not matched to a gene: 3. CDR1 is SNHLY and CDR2 is FYNNEI in the germline V gene. This CDR3 is CASRVAGGNNEQFF. The DNA of the CDR3 is TGTGCCAGCAGAGTAGCGGGAGGGAACAATGAGCAGTTCTTC. The full variable domain, its missing parts supplied by reference TRBV2 and TRBJ2-1, is EPEVTQTPSHQVTQMGQEVILRCVPISNHLYFYWYRQILGQKVEFLVSFYNNEISEKSEIFDDQFSVERPDGSNFTLKIRSTKLEDSAMYFCASRVAGGNNEQFFGPGTRLTVL.

The chain uses TRBV19 and TRBJ2-4, with 8 bases fitting TRBD1. Germline CDR1 is LNHDA and CDR2 is SQIVND (reference sequence). This CDR3 has 14 residues. V lost 5 bases to trimming and J lost 3 bases; unmatched junction nucleotides: 3. Here the CDR3 reads CASSQGADKNIQYF. The CDR3 DNA reads as TGTGCCAGTAGTCAGGGGGCCGACAAAAACATTCAGTACTTC.

The gene calls are TRBV7-3 and TRBJ2-1; a possible D gene is TRBD2 (5 bases). The CDR3 consists of 13 residues. Trimming took off 2 bases at V and 7 bases at J, with 9 bases between the two ends. Germline-derived CDR1 and CDR2 are SGHTA and FQGTGA. The CDR3 bases are TGTGCCAGCAGCTTAGGTAGCGCGAATGAGCAGTTCTTC. Its translation is CASSLGSANEQFF.

This clonotype was detected a few times. This chain joins TRBV15 and TRBJ2-3; possible D gene TRBD2, 6 bases. The CDR3 contains 16 residues. Germline assignment: CDR1 LNHNV and CDR2 YYDKDF (reference sequence). Between the trimmed V and J ends, which lost 8 bases and 2 bases, there was a span of 20 bases. The CDR3 sequence: CATHGSGGGTTDTQYF. The CDR3 nucleotides read TGTGCCACCCACGGGTCTGGGGGAGGAACCACAGATACGCAGTATTTT.

The chain couples TRBV5-1 to TRBJ1-2; TRBD1 is a possible D gene (6 bases). Germline CDR1 reads SGHRS; CDR2 reads YFSETQ. There are 14 residues in the CDR3. Trimming took off 0 bases at V and 6 bases at J, with 12 bases between the two ends. The CDR3 sequence: CASSLGQELHGYTF. The CDR3 DNA is TGCGCCAGCAGCTTGGGACAGGAGCTCCATGGCTACACCTTC.

This clonotype was counted ten times or more. V usage is TRBV2 and J usage is TRBJ2-5; D not resolved. The germline gives CDR1 SNHLY, CDR2 FYNNEI. This CDR3 has 14 residues. V lost 4 bases and J 5 bases, leaving 14 bases between the germline ends. The CDR3 sequence: CASSGAVARETQYF. CDR3 nucleotides: TGTGCCAGCAGTGGGGCTGTGGCCAGGGAGACCCAGTACTTC. The whole variable domain, filled in from reference TRBV2 and TRBJ2-5, reads EPEVTQTPSHQVTQMGQEVILRCVPISNHLYFYWYRQILGQKVEFLVSFYNNEISEKSEIFDDQFSVERPDGSNFTLKIRSTKLEDSAMYFCASSGAVARETQYFGPGTRLLVL.

The V gene is TRBV5-6, the J gene TRBJ1-5; D not certain. Germline CDR1 reads SGHDT; CDR2 reads YYEEEE. The CDR3 covers 15 residues. V dropped 1 base and J dropped 3 bases, with 11 bases sitting between them. The CDR3 here is CASSLYAGDNQPQHF. The CDR3 DNA sequence: TGTGCCAGCAGCTTGTACGCGGGTGACAATCAGCCCCAGCATTTT.

The chain employs TRBV5-1 and TRBJ2-2, with a tentative D call TRBD1 (5 bases). The V end was cut by 0 bases, the J end by 7 bases, with 10 bases between. Germline CDR1 is SGHRS and CDR2 is YFSETQ. CDR3 length: 14 amino acids. The CDR3 DNA is TGCGCCAGCAGCTTGGGCCAGGGTATCGGGGAGCTGTTTTTT. Amino acids: CASSLGQGIGELFF.

This clonotype was counted ten times or more. The chain joins TRBV20-1 to TRBJ1-4; D is unclear. This CDR3 contains 13 residues. In germline, CDR1 is DFQATT, CDR2 SNEGSKA (reference sequence). V lost 0 bases to trimming and J lost 0 bases, with 2 bases between them. CDR3: CSARDATNEKLFF. In nucleotides, the CDR3 is TGCAGTGCTAGAGATGCAACTAATGAAAAACTGTTTTTT.

This chain joins TRBV5-1 and TRBJ2-7; a possible D gene is TRBD1 (6 bases). The V gene lost 6 bases and the J gene lost 5 bases, with 18 bases spanning the gap. Germline V gives CDR1 SGHRS, CDR2 YFSETQ. The CDR3 spans 14 residues. Written as DNA, the CDR3 is TGCGCCAGCAATCCCGGACAGACTCTAAACGAGCAGTACTTC. Translating gives CASNPGQTLNEQYF.

The genes are TRBV15 and TRBJ2-5; perhaps TRBD2 as D (7 bases). The CDR3 is made up of 16 amino acids. The V end lost 0 bases, the J end lost 1 base, and 12 bases lay between the germline ends. Germline assignment: CDR1 LNHNV and CDR2 YYDKDF (reference sequence). In DNA form, the CDR3 reads TGTGCCACCAGCAGAGATTCCGGGGGGCCCCAAGAGACCCAGTACTTC. It codes for CATSRDSGGPQETQYF.

The chain combines TRBV12-3 or TRBV12-4 with TRBJ1-1; the match to TRBD1 covers 10 bases. The CDR3 is made up of 16 amino acids. Trimming at V came to 3 bases and at J to 0 bases, leaving 4 bases not matched to a gene. The CDR3, as DNA: TGTGCCAGCAGTTTGACAGGGGGCGCTCTGAACACTGAAGCTTTCTTT. Translated: CASSLTGGALNTEAFF.

This chain connects TRBV6-2 or TRBV6-3 to TRBJ2-2, with 14 nucleotides matching TRBD2. The CDR3 length is 21 residues. V dropped 6 bases and J dropped 2; count of bases not matched to a gene: 17. Germline values: CDR1 MNHEY, CDR2 SVGEGT. CDR3 in DNA: TGTGCCAGCAGACCCCTTACGGGACTAGCGGGGGCCGACCTAAACACCGGGGAGCTGTTTTTT. This gives the protein CASRPLTGLAGADLNTGELFF.

Many counts were recorded for this clonotype. V usage is TRBV12-3 or TRBV12-4 and J usage is TRBJ2-2; 9 bases fit TRBD1. The CDR3 has 15 residues. V trimming: 5 bases; J trimming: 7 bases; junction bases outside the gene matches: 8. The CDR3 loop is CASSINTGGSGELFF. The CDR3 nucleotides read TGTGCCAGCAGTATTAATACAGGGGGCAGCGGGGAGCTGTTTTTT.

The chain uses TRBV28 and TRBJ1-2; the match to TRBD1 covers 7 bases. The V gene end was trimmed by 5 bases and the J gene end by 4 bases; junction bases not matched to a gene: 4. CDR3 size: 13 residues. Germline V lookup: CDR1 MDHEN, CDR2 SYDVKM. In DNA form, the CDR3 reads TGTGCCAGCAGTCCAGGGGGGACCTATGGCTACACCTTC. Residues: CASSPGGTYGYTF.

The CDR3 reads CASTLGQTITDTQYF. The CDR3 DNA sequence: TGTGCCAGCACCCTAGGACAGACGATCACAGATACGCAGTATTTT. The V gene is TRBV7-2, the J gene TRBJ2-3; possible D gene TRBD1, 6 bases. Germline assignment: CDR1 SGHTA and CDR2 FQGNSA. The ends were cut back, 7 bases at V and 2 bases at J, with 16 bases in the middle. The CDR3 runs to 15 residues.

This clonotype appeared many times. This chain connects TRBV9 to TRBJ1-1, with D uncertain. V was clipped by 0 bases and J by 9 bases, with 12 bases between them. Germline V gene data show CDR1 as SGDLS and CDR2 as YYNGEE. The CDR3 runs 13 residues. DNA of the CDR3: TGTGCCAGCAGCGTAGTTGCGGACCGCCAAGCTTTCTTT. Amino acid sequence: CASSVVADRQAFF. The full variable domain, with the rest looked up from reference TRBV9 and TRBJ1-1, is DSGVTQTPKHLITATGQRVTLRCSPRSGDLSVYWYQQSLDQGLQFLIQYYNGEERAKGNILERFSAQQFPDLHSELNLSSLELGDSALYFCASSVVADRQAFFGQGTRLTVV.

J is TRBJ1-1 and V is TRBV29-1; D not resolved. Trimming stripped 4 bases from V and 1 base from J, with 4 bases between. CDR1 and CDR2 from the germline V gene are SQVTM and ANQGSEA. The CDR3 sequence is 11 residues long. CDR3: CSVVRNTEAFF. In nucleotides, the CDR3 is TGCAGCGTTGTTCGGAACACTGAAGCTTTCTTT. The whole variable domain, remainder taken from reference TRBV29-1 and TRBJ1-1, is SAVISQKPSRDICQRGTSLTIQCQVDSQVTMMFWYRQQPGQSLTLIATANQGSEATYESGFVIDKFPISRPNLTFSTLTVSNMSPEDSSIYLCSVVRNTEAFFGQGTRLTVV.

This clonotype was detected a few times. V usage is TRBV12-3 or TRBV12-4 and J usage is TRBJ2-1; 7 bases align to TRBD2. The ends lost 1 base at V and 4 bases at J; junction bases unmatched: 7. The CDR3 runs to 16 residues. The DNA of the CDR3 is TGTGCCAGCAGTTTAGGTCTAGCGGAACCTTACAATGAGCAGTTCTTC. Translation gives CASSLGLAEPYNEQFF.

There are many counts of this clonotype. V and J are TRBV4-1 and TRBJ2-7; D not resolved. The CDR3 extends over 15 amino acids. Trimming pared 0 bases from V and 5 bases from J, leaving 14 bases between. Germline V gene data show CDR1 as MGHRA and CDR2 as YSYEKL. The DNA for the CDR3 is TGCGCCAGCAGCCAAGATAGGAGACTCAGAGACGAGCAGTACTTC. It is translated as CASSQDRRLRDEQYF.

There are many counts of this clonotype. The V call is TRBV7-2, the J call TRBJ2-2; 7 positions match TRBD2. The trim removed 2 bases at V and 2 bases at J, leaving 5 bases unmatched. The CDR3 has 16 residues. The germline V gene has CDR1 SGHTA and CDR2 FQGNSA. The CDR3 sequence is CASSLNLAVNTGELFF. CDR3 sequence (DNA): TGTGCCAGCAGCTTAAACCTAGCGGTCAACACCGGGGAGCTGTTTTTT.

In this sample, this clonotype turned up a few times. CDR3 DNA sequence: TGTGCCAGCAGTTCACAGGGTCAGCCCCAGCATTTT. Translated, it gives CASSSQGQPQHF. The J gene is TRBJ1-5, the V gene TRBV12-3 or TRBV12-4; the D gene is possibly TRBD1 (6 bases). CDR3 length: 12 amino acids. V lost 4 bases and J lost 6, with 7 bases in between.

This clonotype showed up many times. V and J are TRBV4-2 and TRBJ1-2, with D possibly TRBD1 on 5 matching bases. There are 17 residues in the CDR3. The V gene's germline CDR1 is LGHNA and CDR2 YNFKEQ. V shed 0 bases and J shed 0 bases, with 14 bases lying between them. Here the CDR3 DNA reads TGTGCCAGCAGCCAAGATCTTCTCAGGGTAGCTAACTATGGCTACACCTTC. This codes for CASSQDLLRVANYGYTF.

This clonotype has a handful of counts. V and J are TRBV5-1 and TRBJ1-6; a weak D match, TRBD1 (6 bases). The CDR3 loop spans 16 amino acids. V lost 4 bases to trimming and J lost 14 bases, with 25 bases between them. Germline V gene data show CDR1 as SGHRS and CDR2 as YFSETQ. Written as DNA, the CDR3 is TGCGCCAGCAGCCTTAACCCGGGACAAGCATCCGAGGCCCTCCACTTT. Its translation is CASSLNPGQASEALHF. Drawing the rest from reference TRBV5-1 and TRBJ1-6, the complete variable domain is KAGVTQTPRYLIKTRGQQVTLSCSPISGHRSVSWYQQTPGQGLQFLFEYFSETQRNKGNFPGRFSGRQFSNSRSEMNVSTLELGDSALYLCASSLNPGQASEALHFGNGTRLTVT.

The V and J genes are TRBV5-6 and TRBJ2-2; TRBD1 matches at 7 bases. The CDR3 length is 16 residues. Germline CDR1 is SGHDT and CDR2 is YYEEEE. Trimming removed 0 bases from V and 5 bases from J; junction bases left unmatched: 7. As DNA, the CDR3 is TGTGCCAGCAGCTTGGAAGGGGGCGCGAGAACCGGGGAGCTGTTTTTT. It specifies CASSLEGGARTGELFF.

The chain has TRBV28 and TRBJ1-6; 9 bases are shared with TRBD1. The V and J ends lost 4 bases and 7 bases, in that order; junction bases with no gene match: 5. Germline V gives CDR1 MDHEN, CDR2 SYDVKM. CDR3 length equals 15 residues. CDR3 in amino acids: CASSSATGGNSPLHF. The DNA of the CDR3 is TGTGCCAGCAGTTCGGCGACAGGGGGGAATTCACCCCTCCACTTT.